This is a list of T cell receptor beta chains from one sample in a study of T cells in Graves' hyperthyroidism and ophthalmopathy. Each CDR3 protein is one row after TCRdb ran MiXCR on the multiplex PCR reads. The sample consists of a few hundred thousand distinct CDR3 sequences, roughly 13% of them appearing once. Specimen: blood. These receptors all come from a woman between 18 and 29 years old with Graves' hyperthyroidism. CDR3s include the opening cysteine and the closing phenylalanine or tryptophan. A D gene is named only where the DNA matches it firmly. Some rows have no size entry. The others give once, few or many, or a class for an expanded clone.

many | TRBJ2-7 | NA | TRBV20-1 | TGCAGTGCTAGCGGGAGTACCTACGAGCAGTACTTC | CSASGSTYEQYF
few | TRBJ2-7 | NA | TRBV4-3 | TGCGCCAGCAGCCAAGGAGCCACCACCTACGAGCAGTACTTC | CASSQGATTYEQYF
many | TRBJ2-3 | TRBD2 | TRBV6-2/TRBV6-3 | TGTGCCAGCAGTTACTCACTAGCGGGAGGGCCCCCAGATACGCAGTATTTT | CASSYSLAGGPPDTQYF
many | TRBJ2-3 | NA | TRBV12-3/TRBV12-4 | TGTGCCAGCAGCCCTTTGGTCAGGGGGAGGACAGATACGCAGTATTTT | CASSPLVRGRTDTQYF
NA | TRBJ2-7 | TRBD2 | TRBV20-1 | TGCAGTGCACTGCCGGGACTAGAATACGAGCAGTACTTC | CSALPGLEYEQYF
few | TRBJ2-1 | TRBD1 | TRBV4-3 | TGCGCCAGCAGCCAATACTCAGGGACAGCGCAGTTCTTC | CASSQYSGTAQFF
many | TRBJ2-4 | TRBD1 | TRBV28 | TGTGCCAGCAGTGAAGGGGGCACCAAAAACATTCAGTACTTC | CASSEGGTKNIQYF
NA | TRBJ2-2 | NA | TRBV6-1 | TGTGCCAGCGGACCTGGGCGGTTGAACACCGGGGAGCTGTTTTTT | CASGPGRLNTGELFF
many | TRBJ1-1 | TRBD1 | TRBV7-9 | TGTGCCAGCAGCTTCCTCGGACAGGGAGGATTCACTGAAGCTTTCTTT | CASSFLGQGGFTEAFF
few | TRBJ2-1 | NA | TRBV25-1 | TGTGCCAGCAGTGAACGGTCGGGAGTAGGAGATGAGCAGTTCTTC | CASSERSGVGDEQFF
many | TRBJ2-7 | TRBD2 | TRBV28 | TGTGCCAGCAGAGGGACTAGCGGGAGTTTCGCGCAGTACTTC | CASRGTSGSFAQYF
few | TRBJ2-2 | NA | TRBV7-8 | TGTGCCAGCAGCCGCGGGGCAGGGGAGGTCGGGGAGCTGTTTTTT | CASSRGAGEVGELFF
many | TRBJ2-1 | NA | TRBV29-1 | TGCAGCGCCGTCGGTAGACTACGAGTTTCAAATGAGCAGTTCTTC | CSAVGRLRVSNEQFF
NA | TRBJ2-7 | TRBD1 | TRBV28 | TGTGCCAGCAGTTACCTACAGGGGTTCTACAAGCAGTACTTC | CASSYLQGFYKQYF
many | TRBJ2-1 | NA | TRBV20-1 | TGCAGTGCTGGGGGCCTCGATGAGCAGTTCTTC | CSAGGLDEQFF
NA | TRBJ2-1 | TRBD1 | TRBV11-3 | TGTGCCAGCAGCTTAGTCCAGGGGGCTGTAGTGGATGAGCAGTTCTTC | CASSLVQGAVVDEQFF
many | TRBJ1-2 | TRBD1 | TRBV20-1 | TGCAGTGCAGCCAGACCGGGACAGAACTATGGCTACACCTTC | CSAARPGQNYGYTF
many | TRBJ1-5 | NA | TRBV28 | TGTGCCAGCAGTTTATCAGGGGACAATCAGCCCCAGCATTTT | CASSLSGDNQPQHF
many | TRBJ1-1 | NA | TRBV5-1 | TGCGCCAGTGCTCTTCGGGGCGCAGTGGCTGAAGCTTTCTTT | CASALRGAVAEAFF
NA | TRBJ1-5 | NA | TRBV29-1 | TGCAGCGTTGATTTGGGGGCCGATCAGCCCCAGCATTTT | CSVDLGADQPQHF
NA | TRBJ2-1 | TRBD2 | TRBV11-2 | TGTGCCAGCAGGTCGCTAAGCGGGAGGGCCGGTATGGAGCAGTTCTTC | CASRSLSGRAGMEQFF
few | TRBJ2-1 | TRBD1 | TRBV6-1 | TGTGCCACCCGACAGGGTCCTACCAATGAGCAGTTCTTC | CATRQGPTNEQFF
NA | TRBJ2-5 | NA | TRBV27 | TGTGCCAGCAGTCCCCAAGAGCTGAGGGTCCAAGAGACCCAGTACTTC | CASSPQELRVQETQYF
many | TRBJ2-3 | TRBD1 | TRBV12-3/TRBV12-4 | TGTGCCAGCAGGGCGGGACAGGGGACAGATACGCAGTATTTT | CASRAGQGTDTQYF
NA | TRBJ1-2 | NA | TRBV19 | TGTGCCAGTAGTATAAAGGAATCGAGAGGCTACACCTTC | CASSIKESRGYTF
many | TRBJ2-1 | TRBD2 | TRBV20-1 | TGCAGTGCTAGCCGAAATAGCGGGAGTGATGAGCAGTTCTTC | CSASRNSGSDEQFF